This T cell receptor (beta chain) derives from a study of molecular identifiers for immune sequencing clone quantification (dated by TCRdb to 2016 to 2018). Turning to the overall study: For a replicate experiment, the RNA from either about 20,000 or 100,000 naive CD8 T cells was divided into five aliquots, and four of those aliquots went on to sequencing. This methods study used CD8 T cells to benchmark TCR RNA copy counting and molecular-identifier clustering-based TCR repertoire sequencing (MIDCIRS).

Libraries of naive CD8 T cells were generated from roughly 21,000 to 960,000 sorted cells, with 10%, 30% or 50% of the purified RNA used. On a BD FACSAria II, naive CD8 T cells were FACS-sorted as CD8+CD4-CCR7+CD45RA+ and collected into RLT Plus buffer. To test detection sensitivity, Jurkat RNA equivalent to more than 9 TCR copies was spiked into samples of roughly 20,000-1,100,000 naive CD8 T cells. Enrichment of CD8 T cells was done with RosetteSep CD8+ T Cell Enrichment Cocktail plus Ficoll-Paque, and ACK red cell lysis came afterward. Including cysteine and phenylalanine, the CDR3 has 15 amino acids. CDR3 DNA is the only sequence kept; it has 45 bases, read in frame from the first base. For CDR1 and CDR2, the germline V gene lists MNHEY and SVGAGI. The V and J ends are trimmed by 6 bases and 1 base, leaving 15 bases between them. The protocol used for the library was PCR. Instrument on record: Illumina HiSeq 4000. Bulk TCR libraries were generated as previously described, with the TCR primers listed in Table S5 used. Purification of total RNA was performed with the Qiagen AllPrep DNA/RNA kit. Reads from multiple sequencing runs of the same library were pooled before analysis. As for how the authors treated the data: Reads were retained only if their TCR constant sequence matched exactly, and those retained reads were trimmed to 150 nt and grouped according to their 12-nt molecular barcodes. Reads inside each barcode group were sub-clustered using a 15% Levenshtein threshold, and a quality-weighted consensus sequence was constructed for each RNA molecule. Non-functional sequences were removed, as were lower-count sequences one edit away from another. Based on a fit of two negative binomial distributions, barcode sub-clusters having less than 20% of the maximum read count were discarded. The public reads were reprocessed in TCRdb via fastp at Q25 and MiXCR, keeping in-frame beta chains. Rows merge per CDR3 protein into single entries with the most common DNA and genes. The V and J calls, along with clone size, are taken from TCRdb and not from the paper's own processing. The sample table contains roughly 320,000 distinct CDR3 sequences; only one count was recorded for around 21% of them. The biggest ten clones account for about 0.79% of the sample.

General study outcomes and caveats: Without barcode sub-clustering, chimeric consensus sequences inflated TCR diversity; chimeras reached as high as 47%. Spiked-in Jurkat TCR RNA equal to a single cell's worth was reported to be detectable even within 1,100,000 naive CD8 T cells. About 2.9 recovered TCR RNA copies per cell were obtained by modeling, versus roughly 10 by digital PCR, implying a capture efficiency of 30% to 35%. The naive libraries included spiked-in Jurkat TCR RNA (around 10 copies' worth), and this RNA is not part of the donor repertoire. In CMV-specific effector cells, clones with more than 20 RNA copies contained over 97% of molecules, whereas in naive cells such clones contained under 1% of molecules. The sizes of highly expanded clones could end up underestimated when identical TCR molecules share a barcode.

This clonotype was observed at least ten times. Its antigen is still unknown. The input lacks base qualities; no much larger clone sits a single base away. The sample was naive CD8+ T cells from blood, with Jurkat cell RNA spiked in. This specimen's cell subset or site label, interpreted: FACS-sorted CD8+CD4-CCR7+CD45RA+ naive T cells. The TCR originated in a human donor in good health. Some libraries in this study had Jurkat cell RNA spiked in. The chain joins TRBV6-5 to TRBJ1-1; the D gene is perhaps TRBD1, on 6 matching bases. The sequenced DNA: TGTGCCAGCAGCCGTCCGGGACACCCGAACACTGAAGCTTTCTTT. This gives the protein CASSRPGHPNTEAFF.